Below, one T cell receptor beta chain is given with its context. This sample stems from a study of shared T cell receptors in the human thymus. The table came from immunoSEQ multiplex PCR; TCRdb's copy has only in-frame clones and leaves some out. Altogether about 610,000 clones are present, roughly 90% being singletons, with the ten largest covering over 0.008%. Per the germline V gene, CDR1 is SQVTM and CDR2 is ANQGSEA. This CDR3 has 14 residues. V shed 6 bases and J 6 bases; nucleotides not matched to a gene: 12. These data were also filed under a second study, of human thymus T cells. This second study says: Thymic resections from corrective heart surgery supplied the tissue. Thymic repertoires overlap heavily among unrelated individuals, related research has reported.

Sequencing was carried out using thymocytes. This sequence originates from a boy under three years old with a congenital heart defect. The V gene is TRBV29-1, the J gene TRBJ2-7; TRBD1 matches at 9 bases. DNA for the CDR3: TGCAGCGTGGGGGACAGGGAGTTTAGGTCCGAGCAGTACTTC. Protein sequence: CSVGDREFRSEQYF.